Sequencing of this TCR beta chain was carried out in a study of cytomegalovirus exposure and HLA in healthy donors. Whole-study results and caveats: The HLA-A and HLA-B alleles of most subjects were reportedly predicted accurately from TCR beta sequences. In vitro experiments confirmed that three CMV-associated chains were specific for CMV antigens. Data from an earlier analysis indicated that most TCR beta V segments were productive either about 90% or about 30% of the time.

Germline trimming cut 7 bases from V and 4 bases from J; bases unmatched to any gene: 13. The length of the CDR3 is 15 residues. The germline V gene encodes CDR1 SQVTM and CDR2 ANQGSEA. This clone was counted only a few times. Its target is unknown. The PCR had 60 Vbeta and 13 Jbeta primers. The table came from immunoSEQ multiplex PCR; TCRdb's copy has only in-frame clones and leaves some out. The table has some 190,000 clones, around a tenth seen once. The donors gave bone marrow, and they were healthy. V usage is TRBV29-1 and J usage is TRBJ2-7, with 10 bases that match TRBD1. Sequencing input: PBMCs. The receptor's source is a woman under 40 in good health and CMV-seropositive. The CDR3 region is CSAKDRDRGSYEQYF. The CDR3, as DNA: TGCAGCGCAAAAGACCGGGACAGGGGTTCTTACGAGCAGTACTTC.